This T cell receptor (beta chain) was sequenced during a study of cytomegalovirus exposure and HLA in healthy donors. 60 Vbeta and 13 Jbeta primers were used in PCR. TCRdb's copy holds only in-frame clones and misses some; the assay was immunoSEQ multiplex PCR. The sample has more than 150,000 clones; over 70% are singletons. The CDR3 contains 15 residues. CDR1 is MDHEN, CDR2 SYDVKM, per germline. J lost 4 bases, V lost 7 bases, and 7 bases had no gene match. The sequence was collected from a woman aged 45-65 years in good health and CMV-seropositive. The chain combines TRBV28 with TRBJ2-1, with 10 bases matching TRBD2. The sample comprised PBMCs. CDR3 residues: CASKTGLAEYNEQFF. DNA for the CDR3: TGTGCCAGCAAGACCGGACTAGCGGAATACAATGAGCAGTTCTTC.